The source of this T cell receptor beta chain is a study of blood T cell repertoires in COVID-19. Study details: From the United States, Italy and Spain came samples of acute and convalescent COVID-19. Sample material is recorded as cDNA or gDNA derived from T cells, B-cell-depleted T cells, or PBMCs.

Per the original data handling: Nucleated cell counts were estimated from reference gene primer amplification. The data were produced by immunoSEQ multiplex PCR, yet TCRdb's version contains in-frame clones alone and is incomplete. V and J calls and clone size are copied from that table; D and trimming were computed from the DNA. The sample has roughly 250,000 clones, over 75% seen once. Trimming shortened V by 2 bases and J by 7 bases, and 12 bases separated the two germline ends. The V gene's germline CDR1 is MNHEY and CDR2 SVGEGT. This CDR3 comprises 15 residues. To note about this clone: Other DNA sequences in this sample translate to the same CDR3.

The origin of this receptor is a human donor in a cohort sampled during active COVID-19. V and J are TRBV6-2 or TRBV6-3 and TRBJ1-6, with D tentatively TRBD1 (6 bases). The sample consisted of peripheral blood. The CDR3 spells CASSYPPGENSPLHF. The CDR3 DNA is TGTGCCAGCAGTTACCCCCCAGGGGAGAATTCACCCCTCCACTTT.